This passage covers 24 T cell receptor beta chains from one sample sequenced in a study of blood T cell repertoires in COVID-19. Assay used: immunoSEQ multiplex PCR; TCRdb lists only in-frame clones, some missing. The repertoire holds 430,000 or so clones, with roughly 90% as singletons. Material for sequencing was PBMCs or T cells enriched from blood (not recorded which). The receptors here all came from a woman younger than 35 who had been exposed to COVID-19.

The chain is built from TRBV3-1 (or the pseudogene TRBV3-2) and TRBJ2-7, with 16 bases that match TRBD2. CDR1 and CDR2 (germline): LGHDT, YNNKEL (reference sequence). Trimming at V came to 6 bases and at J to 7 bases, leaving 12 bases not matched to a gene. The CDR3 consists of 17 residues. CDR3 region: CASRPGLAGGPSWEQYF. The CDR3 region has the DNA TGTGCCAGCAGACCGGGACTAGCGGGAGGGCCCTCGTGGGAGCAGTACTTC.

This chain's CDR3 is CASSLDRTGEVDTQYF. DNA for the CDR3: TGTGCCAGCAGCTTGGACCGGACAGGGGAGGTAGATACGCAGTATTTT. This chain links TRBV5-4 with TRBJ2-3, with 9 positions matching TRBD1. Trimming took 0 bases from V and 5 from J; bases not matched to a gene: 7. This CDR3 comprises 16 residues. Germline V lookup: CDR1 SGHNT, CDR2 YYREEE (reference sequence). Supplemented by reference TRBV5-4 and TRBJ2-3, the full variable domain reads ETGVTQSPTHLIKTRGQQVTLRCSSQSGHNTVSWYQQALGQGPQFIFQYYREEENGRGNFPPRFSGLQFPNYSSELNVNALELDDSALYLCASSLDRTGEVDTQYFGPGTRLTVL.

The chain carries TRBV27 and TRBJ2-7; 8 positions match TRBD2. J was trimmed by 2 bases and V by 2 bases; bases with no gene match: 8. The length of the CDR3 is 16 residues. The V gene's germline CDR1 is MNHEY and CDR2 SMNVEV (reference sequence). The CDR3: CASSLAPGLGTYEQYF. DNA of the CDR3: TGTGCCAGCAGTTTAGCCCCGGGACTAGGCACCTACGAGCAGTACTTC.

The rearrangement joins TRBV19 to TRBJ2-5; TRBD2 might be the D (5 bases). The germline V and J ends were trimmed by 0 bases and 5 bases, with 13 bases remaining between them. The CDR3 is made up of 15 amino acids. Germline V gene lookup returns CDR1 LNHDA and CDR2 SQIVND (reference sequence). Here the CDR3 reads CASSIEADFSETQYF. The CDR3 coding sequence is TGTGCCAGTAGTATAGAAGCGGACTTCTCGGAGACCCAGTACTTC. Full variable domain (outside the CDR3, taken from reference TRBV19 and TRBJ2-5): DGGITQSPKYLFRKEGQNVTLSCEQNLNHDAMYWYRQDPGQGLRLIYYSQIVNDFQKGDIAEGYSVSREKKESFPLTVTSAQKNPTAFYLCASSIEADFSETQYFGPGTRLLVL.

The chain carries TRBV19 and TRBJ2-5; the match to TRBD1 covers 7 bases. The CDR3 totals 15 residues. V lost 9 bases, J lost 5 bases, and 15 bases stayed unmatched. Germline V lookup: CDR1 LNHDA, CDR2 SQIVND (reference sequence). In DNA form, the CDR3 reads TGTGCCAGCAGCCGACAGGGTAGGGGTGAGGAGACCCAGTACTTC. Amino acid sequence: CASSRQGRGEETQYF. The full variable domain, completed using reference TRBV19 and TRBJ2-5, is DGGITQSPKYLFRKEGQNVTLSCEQNLNHDAMYWYRQDPGQGLRLIYYSQIVNDFQKGDIAEGYSVSREKKESFPLTVTSAQKNPTAFYLCASSRQGRGEETQYFGPGTRLLVL.

The chain uses TRBV9 and TRBJ1-4; 8 bases fit TRBD1. The CDR3 contains 15 residues. In germline, CDR1 is SGDLS, CDR2 YYNGEE. The junction had 12 bases not matched to a gene; V was cut back by 4 bases and J by 10 bases. CDR3 bases: TGTGCCAGCAGCCCACGGACAGGGTGGAGTGGAAAACTGTTTTTT. Translation gives CASSPRTGWSGKLFF.

The chain couples TRBV9 to TRBJ1-4; TRBD1 aligns across 7 bases. V shed 4 bases, J shed 4 bases, and the junction held 7 bases outside the gene matches. The germline gives CDR1 SGDLS, CDR2 YYNGEE. This CDR3 comprises 15 residues. The CDR3 loop is CASSPRDSSNEKLFF. The CDR3 region has the DNA TGTGCCAGCAGCCCTCGGGACAGCAGTAATGAAAAACTGTTTTTT. Full variable domain (remainder filled in from reference TRBV9 and TRBJ1-4): DSGVTQTPKHLITATGQRVTLRCSPRSGDLSVYWYQQSLDQGLQFLIQYYNGEERAKGNILERFSAQQFPDLHSELNLSSLELGDSALYFCASSPRDSSNEKLFFGSGTQLSVL.

This chain joins TRBV20-1 and TRBJ2-3; TRBD2 matches at 11 bases. This CDR3 is built from 13 residues. Germline V lookup: CDR1 DFQATT, CDR2 SNEGSKA (reference sequence). V was pared by 3 bases and J by 8 bases, with 4 bases of the junction left unmatched. CDR3: CSASELAGVTQYF. The CDR3 region has the DNA TGCAGTGCTAGTGAACTAGCGGGAGTTACGCAGTATTTT.

The rearrangement joins TRBV10-3 to TRBJ1-6; no reliable D call. V lost 3 bases to trimming and J lost 9 bases, with 6 bases between them. The CDR3 is 12 residues long. CDR1 and CDR2 (germline): ENHRY, SYGVKD. In DNA, the CDR3 is TGTGCCATCAGTGACGGGAGTTCACCCCTCCACTTT. It specifies CAISDGSSPLHF.

The chain joins TRBV28 to TRBJ2-1, with 8 bases fitting TRBD2. Looked up from germline, CDR1 is MDHEN and CDR2 is SYDVKM. The CDR3 length is 14 residues. Trimming cost V 9 bases and J 5 bases; bases outside gene matches: 9. The CDR3, as DNA: TGTGCCAGTACCGGCGGGGGGTCCCACAATGAGCAGTTCTTC. It codes for CASTGGGSHNEQFF.

The rearrangement joins TRBV28 to TRBJ2-3; TRBD2 matches at 10 bases. V lost 6 bases and J lost 7; bases outside the gene matches: 16. This CDR3 has 17 amino acids. Germline CDR1 is MDHEN and CDR2 is SYDVKM. CDR3 sequence: CASSHGLAEGWANTQYF. Written as DNA, the CDR3 is TGTGCCAGCAGCCACGGACTAGCGGAAGGATGGGCAAATACGCAGTATTTT.

V is TRBV7-9 and J is TRBJ2-7, with 10 bases lining up with TRBD2. V lost 3 bases to trimming and J lost 2 bases; unmatched junction nucleotides: 4. Germline lookup yields CDR1 SEHNR and CDR2 FQNEAQ (reference sequence). CDR3 length equals 15 residues. For the CDR3, the DNA is TGTGCCAGCAGCTTTTCGGGACTAGCGACCTACGAGCAGTACTTC. It codes for CASSFSGLATYEQYF.

The rearrangement joins TRBV7-2 to TRBJ2-1; 8 nucleotides line up with TRBD2. V was pared by 5 bases and J by 0 bases, with 9 bases of the junction left unmatched. CDR3 length: 17 amino acids. Looked up from germline, CDR1 is SGHTA and CDR2 is FQGNSA. CDR3 amino acids: CASSARVAGNSYNEQFF. The CDR3 DNA follows: TGTGCCAGCAGCGCCAGGGTAGCGGGGAACTCCTACAATGAGCAGTTCTTC.

The J gene is TRBJ1-2, the V gene TRBV27; 7 nucleotides line up with TRBD1. The V gene's germline CDR1 is MNHEY and CDR2 SMNVEV (reference sequence). The CDR3 length is 14 residues. The V and J ends lost 3 bases and 4 bases, in that order; junction bases with no gene match: 5. The CDR3, as DNA: TGTGCCAGCAGTTTCACAGGGGCGACCTATGGCTACACCTTC. Encoded protein: CASSFTGATYGYTF.

The rearrangement joins TRBV18 to TRBJ2-1; 9 bases fit TRBD1. Unmatched junction bases numbered 6, after V lost 3 bases and J lost 0 bases. The germline V gene encodes CDR1 KGHSH and CDR2 LQKENI. The CDR3 length is 17 residues. The CDR3 reads CASSPPGTGFSYNEQFF. As DNA, the CDR3 is TGTGCCAGCTCACCCCCTGGGACAGGGTTCTCCTACAATGAGCAGTTCTTC.

The chain uses TRBV5-1 and TRBJ2-6; D gene uncertain. Trimming removed 8 bases at V and 10 bases at J, with 16 bases between. CDR1 is SGHRS and CDR2 is YFSETQ in the germline V gene. CDR3 size: 13 residues. This CDR3 is CASKVDNANVLTF. Here the CDR3 DNA reads TGCGCCAGTAAAGTCGACAATGCGAACGTCCTGACTTTC.

In its sample, this clone was seen once. The genes are TRBV15 and TRBJ2-7; 11 bases are shared with TRBD2. This CDR3 comprises 16 residues. V shed 4 bases, J shed 5 bases, and the junction held 10 bases outside the gene matches. Germline V gives CDR1 LNHNV, CDR2 YYDKDF (reference sequence). This CDR3 is CATSTTPTSGSNEQYF. The CDR3, as DNA: TGTGCCACCAGCACCACCCCCACTAGCGGGAGCAACGAGCAGTACTTC. Based on the CDR3 plus reference TRBV15 and TRBJ2-7, the full variable domain is DAMVIQNPRYQVTQFGKPVTLSCSQTLNHNVMYWYQQKSSQAPKLLFHYYDKDFNNEADTPDNFQSRRPNTSFCFLDIRSPGLGDTAMYLCATSTTPTSGSNEQYFGPGTRLTVT.

This chain links TRBV28 with TRBJ2-3; 10 bases agree with TRBD1. Germline V gene data show CDR1 as MDHEN and CDR2 as SYDVKM. The length of the CDR3 is 15 residues. Germline trimming cut 5 bases from V and 5 bases from J; bases unmatched to any gene: 7. The chain's CDR3 is CASSKPGQGRDTQYF. In DNA, the CDR3 is TGTGCCAGCAGTAAACCGGGACAGGGGAGAGATACGCAGTATTTT.

This sequence joins TRBV7-8 and TRBJ2-7, with D possibly TRBD1 on 6 matching bases. The CDR3 has 16 residues. CDR1 SGHVS and CDR2 FQNEAQ come from the germline V gene. Trimming shortened V by 5 bases and J by 6 bases, and 23 bases separated the two germline ends. Here the CDR3 reads CASSRRPGHREVEQYF. CDR3 nucleotide sequence: TGTGCCAGCAGCCGGAGACCGGGACACCGAGAGGTCGAGCAGTACTTC.

The chain combines TRBV11-2 with TRBJ1-2; D perhaps matches TRBD1 (5 bases). There are 13 residues in the CDR3. Germline-derived CDR1 and CDR2 are SGHAT and FQNNGV. The V end lost 4 bases, the J end lost 6 bases, and 12 bases lay between the germline ends. Here the CDR3 reads CASSYRTVNGYTF. The CDR3, as DNA: TGTGCCAGCAGCTACAGGACCGTCAATGGCTACACCTTC.

The chain is built from TRBV5-8 and TRBJ1-2; D is unclear. The CDR3 is made up of 13 amino acids. Germline CDR1 SGHTS, CDR2 YDEGEE. Trimming left V 1 base short and J 4 bases short, with 8 bases between. The CDR3 loop reads CASSLSGLYGYTF. The CDR3, as DNA: TGTGCCAGCAGCTTGTCAGGACTCTATGGCTACACCTTC. Full variable domain (missing parts from reference TRBV5-8 and TRBJ1-2): EAGVTQSPTHLIKTRGQQATLRCSPISGHTSVYWYQQALGLGLQFLLWYDEGEERNRGNFPPRFSGRQFPNYSSELNVNALELEDSALYLCASSLSGLYGYTFGSGTRLTVV.

The chain is built from TRBV5-8 and TRBJ2-3; D not certain. V dropped 4 bases and J dropped 4 bases, with 7 bases sitting between them. Looked up from germline, CDR1 is SGHTS and CDR2 is YDEGEE. There are 12 residues in the CDR3. The DNA of the CDR3 is TGTGCCAGCAGCCACAAATCAGATACGCAGTATTTT. This codes for CASSHKSDTQYF.

The chain couples TRBV3-1 (or the pseudogene TRBV3-2) to TRBJ2-5; 7 nucleotides match TRBD2. CDR1 is LGHDT and CDR2 is YNNKEL in the germline V gene (reference sequence). V was clipped by 1 base and J by 2 bases; unmatched bases: 7. The CDR3 spans 16 residues. Here the CDR3 reads CASSQGAGVAQETQYF. In DNA form, the CDR3 reads TGTGCCAGCAGCCAAGGGGCGGGGGTAGCACAAGAGACCCAGTACTTC.

The chain carries TRBV9 and TRBJ2-3, with 9 positions matching TRBD1. The CDR3 covers 16 residues. CDR1 and CDR2 from the germline V gene are SGDLS and YYNGEE. V dropped 1 base and J dropped 4; count of bases not matched to a gene: 7. The CDR3 nucleotides read TGTGCCAGCAGCGTAAGTCCGGGACAGGGTGCAGATACGCAGTATTTT. Translation gives CASSVSPGQGADTQYF.